This T cell receptor (beta chain) appears in the sequencing data of a study of T cell repertoires and HLA-DP antigens. In the study overall: Sorted CD137+CD4+ samples averaged 218.4 ng DNA; pre-culture CD4+ samples, 1,000 to 1,500 ng. Study-wide findings and caveats: Total CD4+ responders were stimulated by HeLa antigen-presenting cells. Average cumulative frequency of previously undetected clones was 35% to 40% against one allele and 45% to 65% against the other.

Clones were sequenced by immunoSEQ multiplex PCR, and TCRdb holds only the in-frame ones, with some missing. The sample lists about 73,000 clones; about four fifths were seen once. The sample holds a few counts of this clone. Its antigen is not known. The CDR3 is 14 amino acids. Germline CDR1 reads MNHEY; CDR2 reads SVGAGI. Trimming took 5 bases from V and 0 from J, leaving 8 bases between them. The TCR sequence derives from a man in his fifties or sixties in good health and CMV-seronegative. The chain recombines TRBV6-5 with TRBJ1-3; tentative D call: TRBD1 (5 bases). Sequenced input: CD4+ T cells from PBMCs. CDR3 amino acids: CASSRQLSGNTIYF. DNA for the CDR3: TGTGCCAGCAGTCGACAGCTCTCTGGAAACACCATATATTTT.